Listed here are 27 T cell receptor beta chains from one sample, sequenced in a study of blood T cell repertoires in COVID-19. Sequencing was performed with immunoSEQ multiplex PCR; in TCRdb, only in-frame clones are kept and a portion is missing. The profile shows 100,000 to 150,000 clones, roughly 88% of them singletons. Sequenced: peripheral blood. Source of these receptors: a man between 45 and 60 years old with acute or convalescent COVID-19.

The gene calls are TRBV5-1 and TRBJ2-7; 12 bases agree with TRBD2. CDR1 and CDR2 (germline): SGHRS, YFSETQ. The junction had 4 bases not matched to a gene; V was cut back by 4 bases and J by 2 bases. CDR3 length: 15 amino acids. The CDR3 reads CASSRTSGTPYEQYF. Written as DNA, the CDR3 is TGCGCCAGCAGCCGGACTAGCGGGACCCCCTACGAGCAGTACTTC.

The V and J genes are TRBV30 and TRBJ1-2; D is uncertain. The CDR3 has 13 residues. Germline V gene lookup returns CDR1 GTSNPN and CDR2 SVGIG (reference sequence). Trimming cost V 0 bases and J 8 bases, with 13 bases left between them. The CDR3 region has the DNA TGTGCCTGGAGTGTACGACGGGAGAAAGGCTACACCTTC. Its protein product is CAWSVRREKGYTF.

The genes are TRBV5-1 and TRBJ2-3; 8 nucleotides match TRBD2. The germline CDR1 and CDR2 sequences are SGHRS and YFSETQ. This CDR3 has 19 residues. V lost 0 bases, J lost 4 bases, and 16 bases stayed unmatched. Written as DNA, the CDR3 is TGCGCCAGCAGCTTGGGTTGGGCCGGGAGCGGGAGAGGGCCAGATACGCAGTATTTT. Encoded protein: CASSLGWAGSGRGPDTQYF.

The chain combines TRBV6-5 with TRBJ2-7; D may be TRBD1 (6 bases). Trimming removed 5 bases at V and 1 base at J, with 9 bases between. The CDR3 sequence is 13 residues long. Germline-derived CDR1 and CDR2 are MNHEY and SVGAGI. This CDR3 reads CASSIGQSYEQYF. The CDR3 DNA sequence: TGTGCCAGCAGTATTGGACAGTCCTACGAGCAGTACTTC.

This sequence joins TRBV19 and TRBJ1-5, with 8 bases matching TRBD1. Germline V gene data show CDR1 as LNHDA and CDR2 as SQIVND (reference sequence). Germline trimming cut 8 bases from V and 5 bases from J; bases unmatched to any gene: 8. The CDR3 is 14 amino acids. CDR3 nucleotide sequence: TGTGCCAGTTCTATCGGGACAGGTGATCAGCCCCAGCATTTT. Translation: CASSIGTGDQPQHF.

This rearrangement joins TRBV20-1 to TRBJ1-5; a weak D match, TRBD1 (5 bases). The CDR3 has 19 residues. Trimming stripped 3 bases from V and 1 base from J, with 25 bases between. Germline V CDR1 and CDR2: DFQATT, SNEGSKA (reference sequence). The CDR3 DNA is TGCAGTGCTAGTGATCCCGTCGGGGGGGGGAGACGGAGCAATCAGCCCCAGCATTTT. This codes for CSASDPVGGGRRSNQPQHF.

The gene calls are TRBV10-3 and TRBJ2-3, with 7 positions matching TRBD2. The V and J ends lost 6 bases and 1 base, in that order; junction bases with no gene match: 10. This CDR3 region has 16 residues. Germline values: CDR1 ENHRY, CDR2 SYGVKD. For the CDR3, the DNA is TGTGCCATCAGGACCGGGACTACAAGGGGCACAGATACGCAGTATTTT. Its translation is CAIRTGTTRGTDTQYF.

This chain connects TRBV5-4 to TRBJ2-7, with 9 bases matching TRBD2. Germline CDR1 reads SGHNT; CDR2 reads YYREEE (reference sequence). The CDR3 length is 16 residues. Unmatched junction bases numbered 6, after V lost 0 bases and J lost 2 bases. This chain's CDR3 is CASSLDASGVPYEQYF. The CDR3 coding sequence is TGTGCCAGCAGCTTGGATGCTAGCGGGGTCCCCTACGAGCAGTACTTC.

This chain joins TRBV10-3 and TRBJ2-7; 9 bases match TRBD1. CDR1 is ENHRY and CDR2 is SYGVKD in the germline V gene. The junction had 11 bases not matched to a gene; V was cut back by 6 bases and J by 5 bases. There are 15 residues in the CDR3. The CDR3 spells CAIRGIGTGNHEQYF. As DNA, the CDR3 is TGTGCCATCAGGGGGATCGGGACAGGGAACCACGAGCAGTACTTC.

In DNA form, the CDR3 reads TGCAGCGTTGACGACAGGGCGTCGGACGAGCAGTACTTC. Encoded protein: CSVDDRASDEQYF. The V and J genes are TRBV29-1 and TRBJ2-7; TRBD1 aligns across 7 bases. Germline loops: CDR1 SQVTM, CDR2 ANQGSEA. The length of the CDR3 is 13 residues. Trimming at V came to 3 bases and at J to 5 bases, leaving 7 bases not matched to a gene.

In its sample, this clone was seen once. The rearrangement joins TRBV5-4 to TRBJ1-2; maybe TRBD1 (5 bases). The germline V and J ends were trimmed by 3 bases and 0 bases, with 9 bases remaining between them. CDR1 is SGHNT and CDR2 is YYREEE in the germline V gene (reference sequence). This CDR3 is built from 14 residues. The DNA of the CDR3 is TGTGCCAGCAGCTCCCGGACACCTAACTATGGCTACACCTTC. Its protein product is CASSSRTPNYGYTF. Together with reference TRBV5-4 and TRBJ1-2, the CDR3 gives the full variable domain: ETGVTQSPTHLIKTRGQQVTLRCSSQSGHNTVSWYQQALGQGPQFIFQYYREEENGRGNFPPRFSGLQFPNYSSELNVNALELDDSALYLCASSSRTPNYGYTFGSGTRLTVV.

The chain couples TRBV4-1 to TRBJ1-1; a weak D match, TRBD1 (5 bases). Trimming left V 1 base short and J 1 base short, with 13 bases between. The germline gives CDR1 MGHRA, CDR2 YSYEKL. The CDR3 has 16 amino acids. For the CDR3, the DNA is TGCGCCAGCAGCCAAGTTGCGGGGGGAGGGAACACTGAAGCTTTCTTT. Residues: CASSQVAGGGNTEAFF.

The V and J genes are TRBV7-9 and TRBJ1-6, with TRBD1 as a possible D gene (5 bases). The CDR3 covers 13 residues. Germline CDR1 reads SEHNR; CDR2 reads FQNEAQ (reference sequence). V was cut by 8 bases and J by 10 bases, with 15 bases left in between. Here the CDR3 reads CASGGELESPLHF. CDR3 DNA: TGTGCCAGCGGGGGGGAGCTTGAATCACCCCTCCACTTT.

This chain connects TRBV9 to TRBJ1-4; weak D call: TRBD1 (5 bases). The CDR3 has 14 amino acids. Germline-derived CDR1 and CDR2 are SGDLS and YYNGEE. Trimming shortened V by 2 bases and J by 1 base, and 6 bases separated the two germline ends. This CDR3 reads CASSVQGTNEKLFF. As DNA, the CDR3 is TGTGCCAGCAGCGTTCAGGGAACTAATGAAAAACTGTTTTTT.

The sample holds a few counts of this clone. This chain connects TRBV19 to TRBJ1-5; weak D call: TRBD1 (6 bases). From germline, CDR1 is LNHDA and CDR2 SQIVND (reference sequence). This CDR3 spans 13 amino acids. The V end lost 9 bases, the J end lost 1 base, and 10 bases lay between the germline ends. The CDR3 coding sequence is TGTGCCAGCGCAGGGGAGAGCAATCAGCCCCAGCATTTT. Translating gives CASAGESNQPQHF.

The CDR3 bases are TGCAGCGCCCCGATGCCGGGACAGGGGAGAGATACGCAGTATTTT. Translation: CSAPMPGQGRDTQYF. V gene TRBV29-1 combines with J gene TRBJ2-3; 10 bases line up with TRBD1. V was pared by 7 bases and J by 5 bases, with 12 bases of the junction left unmatched. This CDR3 is built from 15 residues. CDR1 and CDR2 from the germline V gene are SQVTM and ANQGSEA.

V gene TRBV21-1 combines with J gene TRBJ1-6; the listed D gene, TRBD1, was not tested against the DNA. TRBV21-1 is assigned pseudogene status. The CDR3 contains 15 residues. The CDR3 here is CATTPDGQMNSPLHF. The CDR3 DNA is TGTGCCACCACACCAGACGGACAGATGAATTCACCCCTCCACTTT.

The J gene is TRBJ1-1, the V gene TRBV7-2; D call uncertain. V lost 1 base and J 1 base, leaving 10 bases between the germline ends. This CDR3 is built from 15 residues. Germline CDR1 reads SGHTA; CDR2 reads FQGNSA. CDR3 region: CASSLEDTRNTEAFF. CDR3 DNA: TGTGCCAGCAGCTTAGAAGACACCCGGAACACTGAAGCTTTCTTT.

The chain joins TRBV11-3 to TRBJ2-3; 7 positions match TRBD2. Germline values: CDR1 SGHNT, CDR2 YENEEA. The CDR3 length is 14 residues. V trimming: 8 bases; J trimming: 0 bases; junction bases outside the gene matches: 5. CDR3 in amino acids: CASAGDGSTDTQYF. CDR3 DNA sequence: TGTGCCAGCGCGGGGGACGGAAGCACAGATACGCAGTATTTT.

V gene TRBV4-1 combines with J gene TRBJ2-5; 8 bases match TRBD1. This CDR3 has 15 residues. The V gene end was trimmed by 0 bases and the J gene end by 4 bases; junction bases not matched to a gene: 4. CDR1 and CDR2 (germline): MGHRA, YSYEKL. For the CDR3, the DNA is TGCGCCAGCAGCCAAGACGGACAGGGTACAGAGACCCAGTACTTC. Translation: CASSQDGQGTETQYF.

The CDR3 here is CASKSGTPNTGELFF. CDR3 sequence (DNA): TGTGCCAGCAAGTCCGGGACACCGAACACCGGGGAGCTGTTTTTT. The rearrangement links TRBV2 to TRBJ2-2, with D possibly matching TRBD1 (6 bases). The germline CDR1 and CDR2 sequences are SNHLY and FYNNEI. The CDR3 is 15 amino acids. Trimming left V 7 bases short and J 0 bases short, with 12 bases between.

The chain joins TRBV7-9 to TRBJ2-7; D is undetermined. This CDR3 comprises 13 residues. V dropped 5 bases and J dropped 2 bases, with 10 bases sitting between them. From germline, CDR1 is SEHNR and CDR2 FQNEAQ (reference sequence). In DNA form, the CDR3 reads TGTGCCAGCAGCCCCCGGGTCGCCTACGAGCAGTACTTC. Translated, it gives CASSPRVAYEQYF.

The genes are TRBV7-8 and TRBJ2-7; possible D gene TRBD1, 6 bases. Trimming pared 5 bases from V and 3 bases from J, leaving 14 bases between. In germline, CDR1 is SGHVS, CDR2 FQNEAQ. This CDR3 contains 14 residues. CDR3 region: CASSIRQAFYEQYF. DNA of the CDR3: TGTGCCAGCAGCATTAGACAGGCCTTCTACGAGCAGTACTTC.

V gene TRBV23-1 combines with J gene TRBJ1-5, with D tentatively TRBD1 (6 bases). TRBV23-1 is marked as an open reading frame, function uncertain. CDR3 length equals 16 residues. Trimming removed 2 bases at V and 3 bases at J, with 14 bases between. The CDR3 sequence: CASSQRAGAINQPQHF. CDR3 bases: TGCGCCAGCAGTCAAAGGGCAGGGGCAATCAATCAGCCCCAGCATTTT.

This chain links TRBV2 with TRBJ1-3; D is undetermined. Germline V gives CDR1 SNHLY, CDR2 FYNNEI. This CDR3 spans 12 amino acids. Trimming removed 4 bases from V and 2 bases from J, with 3 bases in between. CDR3 bases: TGTGCCAGCAGTGGTACTGGAAACACCATATATTTT. It specifies CASSGTGNTIYF.

J is TRBJ1-5 and V is TRBV3-1 (or the pseudogene TRBV3-2), with D possibly being TRBD1 (5 bases). The germline CDR1 and CDR2 sequences are LGHDT and YNNKEL (reference sequence). V was shortened by 5 bases and J by 0 bases, with 8 bases between the two germline ends. The CDR3 runs to 14 residues. CDR3 region: CASSKRGSNQPQHF. The CDR3 nucleotides read TGTGCCAGCAGCAAAAGGGGTAGCAATCAGCCCCAGCATTTT.

The gene calls are TRBV4-1 and TRBJ1-2; D possibly corresponds to TRBD1 (6 bases). V was clipped by 5 bases and J by 3 bases, with 13 bases between them. The V gene's germline CDR1 is MGHRA and CDR2 YSYEKL. The CDR3 runs to 14 residues. CDR3 sequence reads: CASSYGQSDYGYTF. The CDR3 DNA sequence: TGCGCCAGCAGCTATGGACAGTCGGACTATGGCTACACCTTC.